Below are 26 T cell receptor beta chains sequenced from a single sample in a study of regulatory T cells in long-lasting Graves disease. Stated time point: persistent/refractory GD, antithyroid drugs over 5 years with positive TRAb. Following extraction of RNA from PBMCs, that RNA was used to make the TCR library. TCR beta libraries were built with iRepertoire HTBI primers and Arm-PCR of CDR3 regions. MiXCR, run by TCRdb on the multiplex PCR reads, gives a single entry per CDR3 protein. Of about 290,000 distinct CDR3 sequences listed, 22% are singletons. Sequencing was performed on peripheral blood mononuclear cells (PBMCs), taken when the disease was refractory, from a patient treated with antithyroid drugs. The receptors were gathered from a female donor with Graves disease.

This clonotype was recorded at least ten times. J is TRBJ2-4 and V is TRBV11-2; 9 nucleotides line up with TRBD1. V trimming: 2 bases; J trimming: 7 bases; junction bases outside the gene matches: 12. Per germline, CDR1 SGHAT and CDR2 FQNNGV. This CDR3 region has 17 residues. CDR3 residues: CASSLKRWGQGMNIQYF. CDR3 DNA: TGTGCCAGCAGCTTAAAGAGGTGGGGACAGGGTATGAACATTCAGTACTTC.

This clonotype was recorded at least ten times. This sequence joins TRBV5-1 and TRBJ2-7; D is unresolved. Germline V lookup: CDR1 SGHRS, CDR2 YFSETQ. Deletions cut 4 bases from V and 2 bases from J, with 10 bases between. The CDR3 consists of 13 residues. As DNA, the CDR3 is TGCGCCAGCAGCCCTTCGGCGGCCTACGAGCAGTACTTC. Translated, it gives CASSPSAAYEQYF.

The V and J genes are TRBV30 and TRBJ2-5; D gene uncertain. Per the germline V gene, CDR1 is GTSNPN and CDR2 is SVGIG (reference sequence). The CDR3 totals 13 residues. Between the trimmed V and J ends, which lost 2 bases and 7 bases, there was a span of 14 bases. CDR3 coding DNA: TGTGCCTGGAGTTCTGGCCCGTGGGGGACCCAGTACTTC. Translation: CAWSSGPWGTQYF.

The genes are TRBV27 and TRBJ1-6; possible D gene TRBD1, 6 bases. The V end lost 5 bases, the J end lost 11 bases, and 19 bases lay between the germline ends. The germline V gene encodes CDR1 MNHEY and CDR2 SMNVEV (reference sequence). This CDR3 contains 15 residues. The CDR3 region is CASSPRDNPGAPLHF. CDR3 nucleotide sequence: TGTGCCAGCAGTCCACGGGACAACCCCGGGGCACCCCTCCACTTT.

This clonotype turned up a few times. The CDR3 loop reads CASTPFLAGAGELFF. CDR3 in DNA: TGTGCCAGTACCCCCTTCCTAGCGGGAGCCGGGGAGCTGTTTTTT. The chain couples TRBV19 to TRBJ2-2; 10 positions agree with TRBD2. This CDR3 contains 15 residues. The germline gives CDR1 LNHDA, CDR2 SQIVND (reference sequence). V shed 7 bases and J 6 bases; nucleotides not matched to a gene: 8.

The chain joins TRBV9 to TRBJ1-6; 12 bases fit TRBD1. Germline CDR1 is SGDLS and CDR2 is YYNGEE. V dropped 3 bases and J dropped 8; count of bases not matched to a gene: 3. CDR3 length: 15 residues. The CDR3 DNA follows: TGTGCCAGCAGCGCACGGGACAGGGGGCATTCACCCCTCCACTTT. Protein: CASSARDRGHSPLHF.

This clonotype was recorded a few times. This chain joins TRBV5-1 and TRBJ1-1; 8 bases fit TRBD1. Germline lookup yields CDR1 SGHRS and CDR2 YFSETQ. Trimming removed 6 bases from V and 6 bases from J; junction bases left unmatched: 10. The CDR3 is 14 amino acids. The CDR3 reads CASIGGQGISEAFF. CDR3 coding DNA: TGCGCCAGCATCGGAGGACAGGGAATATCTGAAGCTTTCTTT.

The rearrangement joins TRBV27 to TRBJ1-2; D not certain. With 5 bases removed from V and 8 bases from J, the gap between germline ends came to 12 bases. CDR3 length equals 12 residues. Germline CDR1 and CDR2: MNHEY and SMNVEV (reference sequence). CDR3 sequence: CASSGPALGYTF. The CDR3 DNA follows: TGTGCCAGCAGTGGACCGGCATTGGGCTACACCTTC.

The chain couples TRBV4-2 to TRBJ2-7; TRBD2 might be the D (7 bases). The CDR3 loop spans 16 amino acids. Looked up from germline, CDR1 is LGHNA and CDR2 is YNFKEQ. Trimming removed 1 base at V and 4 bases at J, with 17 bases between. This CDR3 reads CASSQGEQGGIYEQYF. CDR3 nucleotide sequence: TGTGCCAGCAGCCAAGGGGAACAGGGAGGGATATACGAGCAGTACTTC.

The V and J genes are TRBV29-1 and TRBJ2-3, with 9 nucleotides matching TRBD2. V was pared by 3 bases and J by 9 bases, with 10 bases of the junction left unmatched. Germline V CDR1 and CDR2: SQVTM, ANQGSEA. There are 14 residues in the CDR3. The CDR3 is CSVDLIAGVETQYF. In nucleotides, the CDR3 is TGCAGCGTTGATCTTATAGCGGGAGTCGAAACGCAGTATTTT.

The CDR3 protein is CASSRQGHQPQHF. CDR3 bases: TGTGCCAGCAGCCGACAGGGTCACCAGCCCCAGCATTTT. The gene calls are TRBV27 and TRBJ1-5; 7 bases are shared with TRBD1. The CDR3 spans 13 residues. V gave up 6 bases and J gave up 7 bases; unmatched junction bases: 6. Germline CDR1 MNHEY, CDR2 SMNVEV (reference sequence).

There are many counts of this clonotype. In nucleotides, the CDR3 is TGCGCCAGCAGCCAAGGACCTCCTTGGAACACTGAAGCTTTCTTT. It codes for CASSQGPPWNTEAFF. The chain links TRBV5-1 to TRBJ1-1, with no clear D. Germline V gene sequence: CDR1 SGHRS, CDR2 YFSETQ. The germline V and J ends were trimmed by 4 bases and 1 base, with 14 bases remaining between them. The CDR3 loop spans 15 amino acids.

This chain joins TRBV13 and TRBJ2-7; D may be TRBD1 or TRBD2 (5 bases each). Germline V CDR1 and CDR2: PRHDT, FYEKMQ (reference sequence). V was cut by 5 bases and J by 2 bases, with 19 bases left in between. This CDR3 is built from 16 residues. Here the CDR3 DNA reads TGTGCCAGCAGCCCGACCGGGGCCATAACTACCTACGAGCAGTACTTC. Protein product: CASSPTGAITTYEQYF.

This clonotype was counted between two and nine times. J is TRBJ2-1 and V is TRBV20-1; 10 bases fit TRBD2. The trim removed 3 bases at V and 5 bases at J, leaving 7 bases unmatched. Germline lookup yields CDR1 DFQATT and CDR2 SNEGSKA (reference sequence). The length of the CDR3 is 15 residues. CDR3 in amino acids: CSASPLAGFNNEQFF. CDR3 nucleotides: TGCAGTGCTAGCCCACTAGCGGGGTTTAACAATGAGCAGTTCTTC.

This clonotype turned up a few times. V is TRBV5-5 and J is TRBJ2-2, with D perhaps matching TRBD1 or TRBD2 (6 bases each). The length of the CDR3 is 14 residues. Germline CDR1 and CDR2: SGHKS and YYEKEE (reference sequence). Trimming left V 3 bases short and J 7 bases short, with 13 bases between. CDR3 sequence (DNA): TGTGCCAGCAGCTGGACGGGGGCGAACGGGGAGCTGTTTTTT. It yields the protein CASSWTGANGELFF.

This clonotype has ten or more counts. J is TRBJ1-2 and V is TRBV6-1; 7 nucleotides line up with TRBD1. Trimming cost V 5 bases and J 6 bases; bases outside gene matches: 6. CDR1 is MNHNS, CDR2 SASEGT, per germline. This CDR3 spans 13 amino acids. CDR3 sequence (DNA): TGTGCCAGCAGTATATACAGGGGAGATGGCTACACCTTC. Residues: CASSIYRGDGYTF.

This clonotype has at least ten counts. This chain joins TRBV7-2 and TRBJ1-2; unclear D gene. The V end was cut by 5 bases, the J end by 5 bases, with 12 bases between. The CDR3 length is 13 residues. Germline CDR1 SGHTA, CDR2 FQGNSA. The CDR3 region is CASSQTSGYGYTF. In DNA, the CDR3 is TGTGCCAGCAGCCAGACATCCGGTTATGGCTACACCTTC.

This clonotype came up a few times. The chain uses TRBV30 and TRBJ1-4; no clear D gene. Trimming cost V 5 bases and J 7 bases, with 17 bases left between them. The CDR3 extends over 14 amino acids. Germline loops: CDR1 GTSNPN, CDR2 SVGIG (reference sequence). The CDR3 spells CAWGRGGSTEKLFF. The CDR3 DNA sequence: TGTGCCTGGGGACGGGGAGGTTCTACTGAAAAACTGTTTTTT.

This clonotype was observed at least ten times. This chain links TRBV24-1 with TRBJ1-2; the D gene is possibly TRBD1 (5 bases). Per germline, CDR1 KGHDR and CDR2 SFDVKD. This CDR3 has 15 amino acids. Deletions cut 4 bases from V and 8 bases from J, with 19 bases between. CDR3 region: CATSDAGEVANGYTF. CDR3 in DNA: TGTGCCACCAGTGACGCGGGGGAGGTTGCTAACGGCTACACCTTC.

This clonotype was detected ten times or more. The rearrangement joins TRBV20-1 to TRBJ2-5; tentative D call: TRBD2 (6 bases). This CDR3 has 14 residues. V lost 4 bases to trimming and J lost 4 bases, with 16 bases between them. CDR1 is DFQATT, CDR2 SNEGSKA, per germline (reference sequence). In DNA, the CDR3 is TGCAGTGCTACCTATGTTGTGGGGGGAGAGACCCAGTACTTC. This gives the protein CSATYVVGGETQYF.

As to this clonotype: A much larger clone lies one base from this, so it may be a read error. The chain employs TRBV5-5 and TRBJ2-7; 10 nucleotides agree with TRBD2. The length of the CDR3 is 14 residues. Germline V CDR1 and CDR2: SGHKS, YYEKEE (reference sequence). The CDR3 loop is CTSSSGLAAYEQYF. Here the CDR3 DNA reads TGTACCAGCAGCAGCGGACTAGCGGCCTACGAGCAGTACTTC.

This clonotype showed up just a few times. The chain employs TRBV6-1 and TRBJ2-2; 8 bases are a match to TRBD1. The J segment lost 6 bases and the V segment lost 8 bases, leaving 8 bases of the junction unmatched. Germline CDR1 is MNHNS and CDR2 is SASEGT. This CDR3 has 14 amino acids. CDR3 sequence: CASRPGQVAGELFF. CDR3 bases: TGTGCCAGCCGGCCGGGACAGGTGGCCGGGGAGCTGTTTTTT.

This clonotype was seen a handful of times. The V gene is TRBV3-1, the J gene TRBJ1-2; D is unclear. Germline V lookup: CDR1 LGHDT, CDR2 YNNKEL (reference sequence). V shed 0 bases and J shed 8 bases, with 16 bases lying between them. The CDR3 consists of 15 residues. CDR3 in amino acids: CASSQDATDGRGYTF. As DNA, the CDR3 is TGTGCCAGCAGCCAAGATGCCACGGACGGTCGGGGCTACACCTTC.

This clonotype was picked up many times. The CDR3 region is CAWNGISYEQYF. CDR3 sequence (DNA): TGTGCCTGGAACGGGATTTCCTACGAGCAGTACTTC. The V call is TRBV30, the J call TRBJ2-7, with D possibly being TRBD2 (5 bases). The germline CDR1 and CDR2 sequences are GTSNPN and SVGIG (reference sequence). This CDR3 spans 12 amino acids. The V end lost 4 bases, the J end lost 1 base, and 8 bases lay between the germline ends.

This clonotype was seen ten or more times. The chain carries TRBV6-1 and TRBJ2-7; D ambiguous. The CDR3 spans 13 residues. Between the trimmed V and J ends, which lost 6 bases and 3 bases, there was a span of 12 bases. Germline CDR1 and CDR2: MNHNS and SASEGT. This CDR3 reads CASRSGVFYEQYF. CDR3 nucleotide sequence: TGTGCCAGCAGATCTGGGGTTTTCTACGAGCAGTACTTC.

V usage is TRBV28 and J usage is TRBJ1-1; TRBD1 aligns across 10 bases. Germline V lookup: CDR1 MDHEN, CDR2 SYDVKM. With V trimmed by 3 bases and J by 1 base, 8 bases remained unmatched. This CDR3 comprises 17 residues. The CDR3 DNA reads TGTGCCAGCAGTTTTTGGACAGGGGGGCCTTCGAACACTGAAGCTTTCTTT. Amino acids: CASSFWTGGPSNTEAFF. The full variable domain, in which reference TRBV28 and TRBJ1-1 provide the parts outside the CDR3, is DVKVTQSSRYLVKRTGEKVFLECVQDMDHENMFWYRQDPGLGLRLIYFSYDVKMKEKGDIPEGYSVSREKKERFSLILESASTNQTSMYLCASSFWTGGPSNTEAFFGQGTRLTVV.